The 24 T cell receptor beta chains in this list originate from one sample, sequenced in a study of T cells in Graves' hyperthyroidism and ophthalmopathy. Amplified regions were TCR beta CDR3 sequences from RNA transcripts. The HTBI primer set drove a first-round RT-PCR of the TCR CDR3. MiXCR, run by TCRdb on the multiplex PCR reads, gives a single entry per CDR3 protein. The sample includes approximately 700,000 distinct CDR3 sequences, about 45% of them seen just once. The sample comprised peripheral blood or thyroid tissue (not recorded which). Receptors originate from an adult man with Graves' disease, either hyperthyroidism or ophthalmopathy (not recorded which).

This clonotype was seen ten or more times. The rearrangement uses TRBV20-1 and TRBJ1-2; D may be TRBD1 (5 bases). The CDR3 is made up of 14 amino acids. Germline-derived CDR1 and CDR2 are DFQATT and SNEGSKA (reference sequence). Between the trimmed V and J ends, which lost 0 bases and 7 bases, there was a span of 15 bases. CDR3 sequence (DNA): TGCAGTGCTAGAGATGTCGTCGGGGCAGGTGGCTACACCTTC. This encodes CSARDVVGAGGYTF.

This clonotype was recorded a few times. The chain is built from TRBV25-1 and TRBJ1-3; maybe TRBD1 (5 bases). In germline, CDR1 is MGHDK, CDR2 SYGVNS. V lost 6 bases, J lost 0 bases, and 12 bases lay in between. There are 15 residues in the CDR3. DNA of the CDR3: TGTGCCAGCAGCTTGACAGAGAGCTCTGGAAACACCATATATTTT. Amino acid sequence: CASSLTESSGNTIYF.

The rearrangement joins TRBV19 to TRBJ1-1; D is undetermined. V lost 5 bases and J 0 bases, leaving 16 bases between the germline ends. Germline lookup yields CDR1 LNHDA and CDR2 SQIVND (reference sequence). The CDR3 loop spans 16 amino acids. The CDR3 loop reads CASSPGEGRMNTEAFF. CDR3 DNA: TGTGCCAGTAGTCCTGGGGAGGGAAGAATGAACACTGAAGCTTTCTTT.

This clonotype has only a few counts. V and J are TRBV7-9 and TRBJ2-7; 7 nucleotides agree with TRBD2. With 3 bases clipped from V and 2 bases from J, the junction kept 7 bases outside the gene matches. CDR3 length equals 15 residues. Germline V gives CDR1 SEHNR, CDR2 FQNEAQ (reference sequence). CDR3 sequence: CASSFLAGAAYEQYF. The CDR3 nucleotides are TGTGCCAGCAGCTTCCTTGCGGGAGCGGCCTACGAGCAGTACTTC.

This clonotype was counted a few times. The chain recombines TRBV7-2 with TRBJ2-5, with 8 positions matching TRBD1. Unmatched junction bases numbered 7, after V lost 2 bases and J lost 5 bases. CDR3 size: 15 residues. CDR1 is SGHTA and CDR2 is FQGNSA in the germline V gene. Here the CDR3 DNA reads TGTGCCAGCAGCTTACAGGGGGCGTTAATTGAGACCCAGTACTTC. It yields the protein CASSLQGALIETQYF. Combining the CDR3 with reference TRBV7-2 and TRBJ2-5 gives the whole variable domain GAGVSQSPSNKVTEKGKDVELRCDPISGHTALYWYRQSLGQGLEFLIYFQGNSAPDKSGLPSDRFSAERTGGSVSTLTIQRTQQEDSAVYLCASSLQGALIETQYFGPGTRLLVL.

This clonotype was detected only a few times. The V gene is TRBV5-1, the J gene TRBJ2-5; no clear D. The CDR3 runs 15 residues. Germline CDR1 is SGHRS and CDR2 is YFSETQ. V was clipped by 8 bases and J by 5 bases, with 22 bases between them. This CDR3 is CASYNPGPIAETQYF. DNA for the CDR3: TGCGCCAGTTACAATCCCGGTCCAATTGCGGAGACCCAGTACTTC.

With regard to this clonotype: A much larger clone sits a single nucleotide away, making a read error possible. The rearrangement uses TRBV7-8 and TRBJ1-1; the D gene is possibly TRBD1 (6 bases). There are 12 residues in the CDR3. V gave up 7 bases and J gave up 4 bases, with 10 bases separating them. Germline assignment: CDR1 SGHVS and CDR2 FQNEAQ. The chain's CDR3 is CASNQGSTEAFF. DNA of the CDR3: TGTGCCAGCAACCAGGGGTCCACTGAAGCTTTCTTT. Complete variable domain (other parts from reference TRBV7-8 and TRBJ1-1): GAGVSQSPRYKVAKRGQDVALRCDPISGHVSLFWYQQALGQGPEFLTYFQNEAQLDKSGLPSDRFFAERPEGSVSTLKIQRTQQEDSAVYLCASNQGSTEAFFGQGTRLTVV.

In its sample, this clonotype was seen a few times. CDR3 region: CASSTFTVDYGYTF. DNA for the CDR3: TGTGCCAGCAGCACGTTTACAGTAGACTATGGCTACACCTTC. The J gene is TRBJ1-2, the V gene TRBV11-3; D uncertain. Germline V gene lookup returns CDR1 SGHNT and CDR2 YENEEA. V was shortened by 5 bases and J by 3 bases, with 13 bases between the two germline ends. This CDR3 has 14 amino acids.

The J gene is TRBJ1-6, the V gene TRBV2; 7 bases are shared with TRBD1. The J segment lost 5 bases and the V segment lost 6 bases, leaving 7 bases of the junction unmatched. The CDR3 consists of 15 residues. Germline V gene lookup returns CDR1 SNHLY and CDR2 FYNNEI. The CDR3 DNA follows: TGTGCCAGCAGCCCCTCCGGGACAGATAATTCACCCCTCCACTTT. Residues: CASSPSGTDNSPLHF.

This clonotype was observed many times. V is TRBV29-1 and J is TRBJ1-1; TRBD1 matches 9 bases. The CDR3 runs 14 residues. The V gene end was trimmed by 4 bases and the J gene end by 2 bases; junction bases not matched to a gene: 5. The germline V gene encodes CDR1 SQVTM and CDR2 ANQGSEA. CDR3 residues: CSVGPGQGNTEAFF. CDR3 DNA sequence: TGCAGCGTTGGACCGGGACAGGGAAACACTGAAGCTTTCTTT.

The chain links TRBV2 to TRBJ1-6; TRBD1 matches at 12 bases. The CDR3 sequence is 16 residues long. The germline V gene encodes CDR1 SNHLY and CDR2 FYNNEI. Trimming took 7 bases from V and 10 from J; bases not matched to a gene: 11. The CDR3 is CASIVPGTGGRSPLHF. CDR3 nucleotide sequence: TGTGCCAGCATTGTGCCCGGGACAGGGGGCAGGTCACCCCTCCACTTT.

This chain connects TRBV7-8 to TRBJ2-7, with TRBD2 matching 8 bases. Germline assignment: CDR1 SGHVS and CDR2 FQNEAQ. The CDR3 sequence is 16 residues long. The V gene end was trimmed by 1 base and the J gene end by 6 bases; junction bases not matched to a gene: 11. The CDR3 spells CASSLERPGGFIEQYF. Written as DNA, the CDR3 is TGTGCCAGCAGCTTAGAACGACCGGGGGGGTTCATCGAGCAGTACTTC. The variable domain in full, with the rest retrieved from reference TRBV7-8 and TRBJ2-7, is GAGVSQSPRYKVAKRGQDVALRCDPISGHVSLFWYQQALGQGPEFLTYFQNEAQLDKSGLPSDRFFAERPEGSVSTLKIQRTQQEDSAVYLCASSLERPGGFIEQYFGPGTRLTVT.

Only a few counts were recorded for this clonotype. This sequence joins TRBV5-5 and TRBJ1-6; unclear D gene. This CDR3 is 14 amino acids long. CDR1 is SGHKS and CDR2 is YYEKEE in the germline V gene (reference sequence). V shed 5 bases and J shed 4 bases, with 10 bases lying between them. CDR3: CASRPDRYNSPLHF. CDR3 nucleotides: TGTGCCAGCAGGCCCGATCGATATAATTCACCCCTCCACTTT.

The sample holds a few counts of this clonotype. Here the CDR3 reads CASSPADRIVGDGYTF. In DNA, the CDR3 is TGTGCCAGCAGCCCAGCGGACAGGATCGTCGGGGATGGCTACACCTTC. The J gene is TRBJ1-2, the V gene TRBV7-9; 7 bases line up with TRBD1. This CDR3 contains 16 residues. Trimming took 5 bases from V and 6 from J; bases not matched to a gene: 15. Germline lookup yields CDR1 SEHNR and CDR2 FQNEAQ (reference sequence).

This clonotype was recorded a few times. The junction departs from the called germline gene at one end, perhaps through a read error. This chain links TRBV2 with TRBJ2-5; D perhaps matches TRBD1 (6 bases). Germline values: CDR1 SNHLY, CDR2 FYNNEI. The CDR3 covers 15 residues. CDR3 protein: CASSQEGDNPEPQYF. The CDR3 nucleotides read TGTGCCAGCAGCCAAGAAGGGGACAACCCAGAGCCCCAGTACTTC.

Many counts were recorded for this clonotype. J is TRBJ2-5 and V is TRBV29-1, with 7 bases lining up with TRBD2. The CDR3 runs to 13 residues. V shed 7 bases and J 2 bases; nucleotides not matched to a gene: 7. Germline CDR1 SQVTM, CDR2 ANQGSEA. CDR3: CSGERDGQETQYF. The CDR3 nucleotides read TGCAGCGGGGAGCGGGACGGTCAAGAGACCCAGTACTTC.

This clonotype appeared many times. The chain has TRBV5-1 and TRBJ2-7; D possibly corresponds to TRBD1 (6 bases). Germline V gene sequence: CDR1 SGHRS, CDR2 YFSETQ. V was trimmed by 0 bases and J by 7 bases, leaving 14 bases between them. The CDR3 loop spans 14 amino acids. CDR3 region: CASSLDTGIREQYF. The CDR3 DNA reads TGCGCCAGCAGCTTGGACACAGGGATCAGGGAGCAGTACTTC.

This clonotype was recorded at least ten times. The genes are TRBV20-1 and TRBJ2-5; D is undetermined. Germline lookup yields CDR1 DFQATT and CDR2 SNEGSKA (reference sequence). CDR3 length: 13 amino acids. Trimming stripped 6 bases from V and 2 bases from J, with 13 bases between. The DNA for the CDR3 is TGCAGTGCGCCCGGACGCTTGCAAGAGACCCAGTACTTC. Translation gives CSAPGRLQETQYF.

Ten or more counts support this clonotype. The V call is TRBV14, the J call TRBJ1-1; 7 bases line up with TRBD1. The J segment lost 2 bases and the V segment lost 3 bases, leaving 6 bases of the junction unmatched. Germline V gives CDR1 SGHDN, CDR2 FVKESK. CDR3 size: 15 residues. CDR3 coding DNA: TGTGCCAGCAGCCAGACCGGGACAGTCAACACTGAAGCTTTCTTT. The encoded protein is CASSQTGTVNTEAFF.

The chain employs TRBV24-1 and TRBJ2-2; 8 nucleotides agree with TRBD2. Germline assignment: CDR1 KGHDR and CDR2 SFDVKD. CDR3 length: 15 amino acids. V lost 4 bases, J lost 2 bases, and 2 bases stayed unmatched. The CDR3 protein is CATSEAGVNTGELFF. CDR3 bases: TGTGCCACCAGTGAAGCGGGAGTTAACACCGGGGAGCTGTTTTTT.

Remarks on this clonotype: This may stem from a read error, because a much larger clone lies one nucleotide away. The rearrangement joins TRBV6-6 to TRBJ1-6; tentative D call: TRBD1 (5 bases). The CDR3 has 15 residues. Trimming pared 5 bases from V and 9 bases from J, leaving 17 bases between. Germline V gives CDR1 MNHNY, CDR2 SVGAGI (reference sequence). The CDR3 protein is CASSETGLRSSPLHF. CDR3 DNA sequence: TGTGCCAGCAGTGAAACGGGGCTTCGGAGTTCACCCCTCCACTTT.

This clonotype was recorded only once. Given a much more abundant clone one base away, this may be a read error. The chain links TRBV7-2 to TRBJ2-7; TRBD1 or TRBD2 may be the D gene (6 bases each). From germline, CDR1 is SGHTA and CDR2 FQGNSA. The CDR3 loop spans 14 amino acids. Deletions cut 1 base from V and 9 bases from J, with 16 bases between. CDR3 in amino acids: CASSLGSGGDGQYF. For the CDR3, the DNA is TGTGCCAGCAGCTTAGGGTCCGGGGGCGACGGGCAGTACTTC. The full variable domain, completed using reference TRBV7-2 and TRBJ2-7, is GAGVSQSPSNKVTEKGKDVELRCDPISGHTALYWYRQSLGQGLEFLIYFQGNSAPDKSGLPSDRFSAERTGGSVSTLTIQRTQQEDSAVYLCASSLGSGGDGQYFGPGTRLTVT.

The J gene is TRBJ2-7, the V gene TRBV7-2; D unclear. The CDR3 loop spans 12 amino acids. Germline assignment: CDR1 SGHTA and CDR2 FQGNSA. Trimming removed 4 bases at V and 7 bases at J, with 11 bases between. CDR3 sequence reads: CASSSYTGEQYF. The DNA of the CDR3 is TGTGCCAGCAGCTCGTACACCGGGGAGCAGTACTTC.

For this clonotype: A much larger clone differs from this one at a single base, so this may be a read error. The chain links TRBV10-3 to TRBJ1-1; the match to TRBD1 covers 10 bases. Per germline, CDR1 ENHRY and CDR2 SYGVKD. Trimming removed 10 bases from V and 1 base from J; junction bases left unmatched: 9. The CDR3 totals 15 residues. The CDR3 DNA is TGTGCCACAACCACCGGACAGGGGGGGAACACTGAAGCTTTCTTT. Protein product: CATTTGQGGNTEAFF.